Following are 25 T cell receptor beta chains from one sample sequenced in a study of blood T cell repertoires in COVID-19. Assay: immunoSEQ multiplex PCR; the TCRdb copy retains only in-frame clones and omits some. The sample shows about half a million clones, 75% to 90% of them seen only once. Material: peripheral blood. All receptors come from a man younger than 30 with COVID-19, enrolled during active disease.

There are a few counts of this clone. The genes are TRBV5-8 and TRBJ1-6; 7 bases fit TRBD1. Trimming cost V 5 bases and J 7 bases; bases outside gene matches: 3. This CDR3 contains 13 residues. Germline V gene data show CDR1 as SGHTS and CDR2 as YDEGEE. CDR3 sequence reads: CASSTGENSPLHF. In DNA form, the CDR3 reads TGTGCCAGCAGTACAGGGGAGAATTCACCCCTCCACTTT. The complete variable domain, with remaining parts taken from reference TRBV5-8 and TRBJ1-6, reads EAGVTQSPTHLIKTRGQQATLRCSPISGHTSVYWYQQALGLGLQFLLWYDEGEERNRGNFPPRFSGRQFPNYSSELNVNALELEDSALYLCASSTGENSPLHFGNGTRLTVT.

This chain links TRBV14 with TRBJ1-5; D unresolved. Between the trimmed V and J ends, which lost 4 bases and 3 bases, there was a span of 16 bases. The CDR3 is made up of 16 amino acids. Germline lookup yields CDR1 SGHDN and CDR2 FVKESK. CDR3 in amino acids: CASSPVARAPNQPQHF. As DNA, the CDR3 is TGTGCCAGCAGCCCCGTCGCGAGGGCGCCCAATCAGCCCCAGCATTTT.

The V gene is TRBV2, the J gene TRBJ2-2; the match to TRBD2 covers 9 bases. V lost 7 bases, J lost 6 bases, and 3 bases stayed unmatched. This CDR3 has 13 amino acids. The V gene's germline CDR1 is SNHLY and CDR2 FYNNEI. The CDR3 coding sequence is TGTGCCAGCATGGCGGGAGGGCCCGGGGAGCTGTTTTTT. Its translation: CASMAGGPGELFF. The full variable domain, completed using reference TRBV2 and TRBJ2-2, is EPEVTQTPSHQVTQMGQEVILRCVPISNHLYFYWYRQILGQKVEFLVSFYNNEISEKSEIFDDQFSVERPDGSNFTLKIRSTKLEDSAMYFCASMAGGPGELFFGEGSRLTVL.

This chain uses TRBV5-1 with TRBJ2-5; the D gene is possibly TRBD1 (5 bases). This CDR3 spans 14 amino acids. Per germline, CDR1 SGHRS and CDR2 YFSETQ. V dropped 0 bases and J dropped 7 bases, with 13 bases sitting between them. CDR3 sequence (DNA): TGCGCCAGCAGCTTGGAACAGGCTAGGGGGACCCAGTACTTC. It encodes CASSLEQARGTQYF.

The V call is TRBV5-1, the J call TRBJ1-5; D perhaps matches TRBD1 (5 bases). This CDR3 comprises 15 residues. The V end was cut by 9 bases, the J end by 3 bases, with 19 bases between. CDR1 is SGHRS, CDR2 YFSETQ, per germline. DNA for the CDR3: TGCGCCAACCCTCCAGACAGTCATTTCAATCAGCCCCAGCATTTT. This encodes CANPPDSHFNQPQHF.

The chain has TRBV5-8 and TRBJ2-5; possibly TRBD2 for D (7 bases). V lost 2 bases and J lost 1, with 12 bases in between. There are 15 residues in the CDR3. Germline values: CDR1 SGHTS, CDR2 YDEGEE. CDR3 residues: CASSFRGGAQETQYF. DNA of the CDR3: TGTGCCAGCAGCTTTCGAGGGGGGGCCCAAGAGACCCAGTACTTC.

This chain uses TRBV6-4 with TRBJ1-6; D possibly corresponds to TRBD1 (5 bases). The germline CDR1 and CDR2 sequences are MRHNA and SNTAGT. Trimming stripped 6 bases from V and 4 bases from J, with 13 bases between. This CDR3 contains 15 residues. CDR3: CASRQEALYNSPLHF. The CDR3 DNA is TGTGCCAGCAGACAGGAAGCCTTATATAATTCACCCCTCCACTTT.

CDR3 sequence (DNA): TGTGCCAGCGTGCCCAGTACAGATACGCAGTATTTT. This encodes CASVPSTDTQYF. The chain has TRBV7-9 and TRBJ2-3; D remains unclear. The CDR3 runs 12 residues. CDR1 and CDR2 (germline): SEHNR, FQNEAQ (reference sequence). Trimming took 8 bases from V and 3 from J, leaving 9 bases between them.

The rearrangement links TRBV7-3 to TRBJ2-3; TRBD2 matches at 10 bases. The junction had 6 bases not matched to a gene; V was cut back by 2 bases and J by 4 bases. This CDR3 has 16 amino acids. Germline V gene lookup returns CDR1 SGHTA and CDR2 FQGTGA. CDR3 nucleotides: TGTGCCAGCAGCTTAGTTCCTAGCGGGAGCTCAGATACGCAGTATTTT. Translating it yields CASSLVPSGSSDTQYF.

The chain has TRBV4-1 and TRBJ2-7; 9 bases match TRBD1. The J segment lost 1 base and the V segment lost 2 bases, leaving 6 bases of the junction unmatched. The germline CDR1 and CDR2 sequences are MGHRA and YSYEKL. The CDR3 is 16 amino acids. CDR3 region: CASSQPDRGMSYEQYF. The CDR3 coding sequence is TGCGCCAGCAGCCAACCGGACAGGGGAATGTCCTACGAGCAGTACTTC.

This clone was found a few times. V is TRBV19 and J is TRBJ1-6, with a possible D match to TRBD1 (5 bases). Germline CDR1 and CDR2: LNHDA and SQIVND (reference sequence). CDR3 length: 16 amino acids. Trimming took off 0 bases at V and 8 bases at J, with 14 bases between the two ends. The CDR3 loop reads CASSIDHAAGDSPLHF. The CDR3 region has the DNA TGTGCCAGTAGTATAGATCATGCAGCGGGGGATTCACCCCTCCACTTT. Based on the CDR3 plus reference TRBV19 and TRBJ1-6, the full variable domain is DGGITQSPKYLFRKEGQNVTLSCEQNLNHDAMYWYRQDPGQGLRLIYYSQIVNDFQKGDIAEGYSVSREKKESFPLTVTSAQKNPTAFYLCASSIDHAAGDSPLHFGNGTRLTVT.

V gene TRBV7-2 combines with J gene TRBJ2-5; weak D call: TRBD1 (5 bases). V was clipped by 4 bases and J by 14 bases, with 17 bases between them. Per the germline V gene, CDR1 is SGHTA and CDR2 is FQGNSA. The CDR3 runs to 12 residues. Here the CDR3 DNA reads TGTGCCAGCAGCTCCCAGGGTTTACAAAGATACTTC. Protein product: CASSSQGLQRYF.

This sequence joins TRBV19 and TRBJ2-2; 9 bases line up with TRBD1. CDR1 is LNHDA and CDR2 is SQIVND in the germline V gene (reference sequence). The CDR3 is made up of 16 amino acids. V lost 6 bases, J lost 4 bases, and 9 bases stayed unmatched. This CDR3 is CASRVSGTGSTGELFF. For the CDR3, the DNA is TGTGCCAGTAGGGTATCTGGGACAGGGAGCACCGGGGAGCTGTTTTTT.

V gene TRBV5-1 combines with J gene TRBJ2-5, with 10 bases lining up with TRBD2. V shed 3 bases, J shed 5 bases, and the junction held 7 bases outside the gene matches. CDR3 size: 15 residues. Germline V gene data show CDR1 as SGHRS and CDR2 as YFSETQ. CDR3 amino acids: CASSYSGGPSETQYF. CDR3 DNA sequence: TGCGCCAGCAGCTATAGCGGGGGGCCCTCGGAGACCCAGTACTTC.

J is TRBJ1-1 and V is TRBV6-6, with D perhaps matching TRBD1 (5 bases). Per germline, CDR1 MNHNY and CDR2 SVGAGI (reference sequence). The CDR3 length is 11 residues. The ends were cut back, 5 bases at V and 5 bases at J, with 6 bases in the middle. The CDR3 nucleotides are TGTGCCAGCAGTAGGGGTACTGAAGCTTTCTTT. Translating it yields CASSRGTEAFF.

CDR3 amino acids: CASSLDWTSYEQYF. CDR3 nucleotide sequence: TGTGCCAGCAGCTTGGACTGGACTTCCTACGAGCAGTACTTC. V gene TRBV5-5 combines with J gene TRBJ2-7, with D perhaps matching TRBD2 (5 bases). Germline loops: CDR1 SGHKS, CDR2 YYEKEE (reference sequence). This CDR3 has 14 residues. V lost 0 bases and J 1 base, leaving 8 bases between the germline ends.

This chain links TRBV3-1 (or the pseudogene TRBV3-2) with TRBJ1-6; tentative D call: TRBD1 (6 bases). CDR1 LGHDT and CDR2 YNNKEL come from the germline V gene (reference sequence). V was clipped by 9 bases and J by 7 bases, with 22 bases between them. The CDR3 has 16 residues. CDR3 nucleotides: TGTGCCAGTCATATGAGTCTCCAGGGGTGGAATTCACCCCTCCACTTT. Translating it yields CASHMSLQGWNSPLHF.

For the CDR3, the DNA is TGTGCCAGCAGCGGAGGAGGACTACACACCGGGGAGCTGTTTTTT. Amino acids: CASSGGGLHTGELFF. The chain uses TRBV5-8 and TRBJ2-2, with D maybe TRBD2 (6 bases). CDR3 size: 15 residues. Trimming removed 4 bases from V and 3 bases from J, with 13 bases in between. Germline-derived CDR1 and CDR2 are SGHTS and YDEGEE.

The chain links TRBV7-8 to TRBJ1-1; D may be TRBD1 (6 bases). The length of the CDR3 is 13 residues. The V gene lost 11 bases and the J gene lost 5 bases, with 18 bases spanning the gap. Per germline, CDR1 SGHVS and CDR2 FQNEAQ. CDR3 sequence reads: CASGGRSWTEAFF. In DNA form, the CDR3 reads TGTGCCTCGGGGGGGCGAAGTTGGACTGAAGCTTTCTTT.

For the CDR3, the DNA is TGTGCCAGCAGACAGGGGTGGGACGAGCAGTACTTC. This sequence encodes CASRQGWDEQYF. The chain links TRBV6-5 to TRBJ2-7; 7 bases match TRBD1. Looked up from germline, CDR1 is MNHEY and CDR2 is SVGAGI. Trimming cost V 6 bases and J 5 bases; bases outside gene matches: 4. This CDR3 has 12 amino acids.

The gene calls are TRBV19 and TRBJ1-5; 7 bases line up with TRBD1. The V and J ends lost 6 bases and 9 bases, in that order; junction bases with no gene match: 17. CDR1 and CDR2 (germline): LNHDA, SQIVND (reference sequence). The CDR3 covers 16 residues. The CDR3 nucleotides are TGTGCCAGTAGGACCTCCGGGACAGTCCAATTCTGGCCCCAGCATTTT. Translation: CASRTSGTVQFWPQHF.

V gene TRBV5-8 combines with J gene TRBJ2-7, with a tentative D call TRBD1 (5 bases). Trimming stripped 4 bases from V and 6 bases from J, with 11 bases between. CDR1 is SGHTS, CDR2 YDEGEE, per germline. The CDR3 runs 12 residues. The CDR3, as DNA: TGTGCCAGCAGCCCTAATAGGGGCGAGCAGTACTTC. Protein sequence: CASSPNRGEQYF.

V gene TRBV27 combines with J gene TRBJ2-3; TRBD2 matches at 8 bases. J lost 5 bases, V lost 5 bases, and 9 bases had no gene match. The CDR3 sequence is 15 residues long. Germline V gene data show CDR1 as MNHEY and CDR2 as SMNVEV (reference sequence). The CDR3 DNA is TGTGCCAGCAGTGAGGGCGGGACTAGTGAAGATACGCAGTATTTT. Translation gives CASSEGGTSEDTQYF.

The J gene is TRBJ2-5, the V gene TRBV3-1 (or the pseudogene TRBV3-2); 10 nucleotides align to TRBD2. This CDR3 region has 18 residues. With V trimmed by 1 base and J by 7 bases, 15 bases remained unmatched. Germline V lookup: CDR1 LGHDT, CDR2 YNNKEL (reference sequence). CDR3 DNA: TGTGCCAGCAGCCAAGCGTCTAGCGGGGGCCCGGATATTTCGACCCAGTACTTC. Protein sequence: CASSQASSGGPDISTQYF.

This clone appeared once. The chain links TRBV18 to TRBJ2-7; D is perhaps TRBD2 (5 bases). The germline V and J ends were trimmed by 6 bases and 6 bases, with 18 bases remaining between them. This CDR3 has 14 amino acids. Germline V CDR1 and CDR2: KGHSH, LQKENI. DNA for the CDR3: TGTGCCAGCTCGCCTACAGATCTTGGGAGCGAGCAGTACTTC. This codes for CASSPTDLGSEQYF. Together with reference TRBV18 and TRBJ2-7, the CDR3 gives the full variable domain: NAGVMQNPRHLVRRRGQEARLRCSPMKGHSHVYWYRQLPEEGLKFMVYLQKENIIDESGMPKERFSAEFPKEGPSILRIQQVVRGDSAAYFCASSPTDLGSEQYFGPGTRLTVT.